This T cell receptor beta chain was retrieved from a study of graft-versus-host responses after intestinal transplantation. The protocol was immunoSEQ multiplex PCR, while the TCRdb copy is restricted to in-frame clones and leaves out a portion. The table records about 110,000 clones, 85% to 95% of them present only once. The germline V gene has CDR1 MNHNS and CDR2 SASEGT. After removal of 3 bases from V and 4 bases from J, the junction contained 9 bases not matched to a gene. The length of the CDR3 is 16 residues. As regards this clone: Antigen specificity is unknown.

This receptor was taken from a human donor who was the organ donor for an intestinal transplant. The rearrangement uses TRBV6-1 and TRBJ2-1; 7 bases line up with TRBD2. The sequencing used unstimulated CD8+ T cells sorted from spleen or lymph node cells, collected before transplant. The CDR3 region is CASSDRGEKEYNEQFF. The CDR3 DNA is TGTGCCAGCAGTGATCGGGGGGAGAAGGAGTACAATGAGCAGTTCTTC.